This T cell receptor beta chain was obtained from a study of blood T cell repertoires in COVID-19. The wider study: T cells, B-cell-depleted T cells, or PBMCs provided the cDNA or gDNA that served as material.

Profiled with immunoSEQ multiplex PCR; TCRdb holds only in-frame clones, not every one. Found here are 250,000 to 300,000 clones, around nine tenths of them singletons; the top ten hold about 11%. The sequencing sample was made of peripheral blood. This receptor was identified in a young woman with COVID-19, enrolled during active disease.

The CDR3, as DNA: TGTGCCAGCAGCCGGCCACCCTGGGACAACCCAAAGAACACTGAAGCTTTCTTT. This translates into CASSRPPWDNPKNTEAFF. The chain employs TRBV5-6 and TRBJ1-1, with a weak D call TRBD1 (6 bases). The V gene's germline CDR1 is SGHDT and CDR2 YYEEEE. V shed 4 bases and J shed 1 base, with 23 bases lying between them. CDR3 length: 18 amino acids.